The sequence of this T cell receptor (beta chain) was determined in a study of monozygotic twins with cystic fibrosis. Of note for this clone: Its antigen is still unknown.

Study-wide results and limits: In 13 of 16 pairs, V gene usage was closest to the co-twin's. The repertoire was suggested to be naive-dominated, clonality median roughly 0.0091. Age, concordance and disease severity did not associate with shared CDR3 numbers.

Germline CDR1 reads SGHAT; CDR2 reads FQNNGV. This CDR3 is 13 amino acids long. V dropped 4 bases and J dropped 2 bases, with 8 bases sitting between them. Profiling relied on immunoSEQ multiplex PCR, and the TCRdb table lists in-frame clones only, not all of them. This table holds about 20,000 clones, about 90% found once. Sequenced: blood. The chain has TRBV11-2 and TRBJ1-2, with D possibly TRBD1 on 6 matching bases. This receptor was obtained from a girl aged 2 to 10 with cystic fibrosis. In DNA, the CDR3 is TGTGCCAGCAGCTCGGACAGAAACTATGGCTACACCTTC. It is translated as CASSSDRNYGYTF.